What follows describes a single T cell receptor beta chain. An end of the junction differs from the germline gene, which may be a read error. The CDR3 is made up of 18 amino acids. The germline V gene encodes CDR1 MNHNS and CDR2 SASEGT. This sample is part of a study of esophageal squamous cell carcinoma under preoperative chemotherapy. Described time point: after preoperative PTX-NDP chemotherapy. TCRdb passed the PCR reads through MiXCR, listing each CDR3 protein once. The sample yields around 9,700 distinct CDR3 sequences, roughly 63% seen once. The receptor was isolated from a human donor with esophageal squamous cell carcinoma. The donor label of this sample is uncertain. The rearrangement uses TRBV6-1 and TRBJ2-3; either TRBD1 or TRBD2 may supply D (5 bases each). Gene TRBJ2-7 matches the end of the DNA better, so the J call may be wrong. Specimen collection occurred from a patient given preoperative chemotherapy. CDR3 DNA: TGTGCCAGCAGTGCCGCCCACTTACGGGACGGATCAAGCTACGGGCAGTACTTC. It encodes CASSAAHLRDGSSYGQYF.